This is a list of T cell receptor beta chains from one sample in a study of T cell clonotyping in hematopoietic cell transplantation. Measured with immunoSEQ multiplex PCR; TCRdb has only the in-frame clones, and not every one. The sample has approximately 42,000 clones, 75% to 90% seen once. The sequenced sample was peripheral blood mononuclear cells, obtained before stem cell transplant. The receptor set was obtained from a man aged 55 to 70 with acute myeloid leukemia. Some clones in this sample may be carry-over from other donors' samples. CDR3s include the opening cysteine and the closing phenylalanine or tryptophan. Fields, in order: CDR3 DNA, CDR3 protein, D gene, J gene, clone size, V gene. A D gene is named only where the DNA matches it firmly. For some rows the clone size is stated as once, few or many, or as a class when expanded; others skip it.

TGTGCCAGCAGTTTGTTTTCCCAGGCTGAAAAACTGTTTTTT | CASSLFSQAEKLFF | NA | TRBJ1-4 | NA | TRBV27
TGTGCCAGCACTGACCGGGACAGACGATTCTATGGCTACACCTTC | CASTDRDRRFYGYTF | TRBD1 | TRBJ1-2 | NA | TRBV6-6
TGTGCCAGCAGCTCTGGACAGTTCGCCTCTGGAAACACCATATATTTT | CASSSGQFASGNTIYF | NA | TRBJ1-3 | NA | TRBV7-2
TGTGCCAGCAGCACACAATTACAGGGTCTAGGGCAGCCCCAGCATTTT | CASSTQLQGLGQPQHF | NA | TRBJ1-5 | NA | TRBV7-2
TGTGCCGGCAGACTGGGTTACACAGATACGCAGTATTTT | CAGRLGYTDTQYF | NA | TRBJ2-3 | NA | TRBV30
TGTGCCAGCAGCCCGACAGGGGGCCTGAACACCATATATTTT | CASSPTGGLNTIYF | TRBD1 | TRBJ1-3 | NA | TRBV7-2
TGTGCCAGCAGCCAAGATCAAAGCTGGAGAAACACCATATATTTT | CASSQDQSWRNTIYF | NA | TRBJ1-3 | NA | TRBV14
TGCAGCGTTGAGAAGGGTGTCTACGAGCAGTACTTC | CSVEKGVYEQYF | NA | TRBJ2-7 | NA | TRBV29-1
TGTGCCAGCAGTCAGAACAGGGGCGCGGGAGAGACCCAGTACTTC | CASSQNRGAGETQYF | TRBD1 | TRBJ2-5 | once | TRBV7-8
TGTGCCAGCAAGGTTTTCCGGCGGGCAGATACGCAGTATTTT | CASKVFRRADTQYF | NA | TRBJ2-3 | NA | TRBV6-6
TGTGCCAGCAGCTCAGGACAAAACGCCAATCAGCCCCAGCATTTT | CASSSGQNANQPQHF | NA | TRBJ1-5 | NA | TRBV11-2
TGTGCCAGCAGCCTACAGGGGATTAACACTGAAGCTTTCTTT | CASSLQGINTEAFF | TRBD1 | TRBJ1-1 | NA | TRBV7-3
TGTGCCAGCGAGACCCGCACAGATACGCAGTATTTT | CASETRTDTQYF | NA | TRBJ2-3 | NA | TRBV6-1
TGTGCCAGTAGTATCGTGGGCTATAGCAATCAGCCCCAGCATTTT | CASSIVGYSNQPQHF | NA | TRBJ1-5 | few | TRBV19
TGCGCCAGCAGCCAAGGTCAAGGGGACCGTGAGCAGTTCTTC | CASSQGQGDREQFF | NA | TRBJ2-1 | few | TRBV4-3
TGTGCCAGCAGCCTAGGGACTGCCTATGGCTACACCTTC | CASSLGTAYGYTF | NA | TRBJ1-2 | few | TRBV7-9
TGTGCCATCAGTGGGCCAGGGGCCCTCAATGAGCAGTTCTTC | CAISGPGALNEQFF | NA | TRBJ2-1 | NA | TRBV10-3
TGTGCCAGCAGTTACTCGAGGACAGGCCTTTACAATGAGCAGTTCTTC | CASSYSRTGLYNEQFF | TRBD1 | TRBJ2-1 | few | TRBV6-5
TGTGCCAGCTATTCGCCCTTAAACACCGGGGAGCTGTTTTTT | CASYSPLNTGELFF | NA | TRBJ2-2 | NA | TRBV7-9
TGTGCCAGCAGCCAAGGACTAGCGGGGTATAACAATGAGCAGTTCTTC | CASSQGLAGYNNEQFF | TRBD2 | TRBJ2-1 | NA | TRBV4-2